What follows is one TCR beta chain and its context. Its cognate antigen is unknown. MiXCR, applied by TCRdb to the RT-PCR reads, yields one record per CDR3 protein. The sample yields more than 400,000 distinct CDR3 sequences, approximately 7.3% seen once. Germline-derived CDR1 and CDR2 are ENHRY and SYGVKD. The CDR3 runs to 18 residues. With 1 base clipped from V and 0 bases from J, the junction kept 6 bases outside the gene matches. The sample is drawn from a study of response to subunit inactivated influenza vaccine. Study-wide points: The study's authors posited that every seasonal influenza vaccination enlists few new T cells.

The chain carries TRBV10-3 and TRBJ2-6; TRBD1 aligns across 7 bases. The sequenced sample was PBMCs from blood, obtained about 23 months after vaccination. This clonotype originated in a man aged 45-69 years who received an inactivated influenza vaccine. This CDR3 is CAISEYGTADSGANVLTF. CDR3 in DNA: TGTGCCATCAGTGAGTATGGGACAGCGGACTCTGGGGCCAACGTCCTGACTTTC.